These 22 T cell receptor beta chains came from one sample sequenced in a study of OX40 agonist ivuxolimab in advanced cancers. TCRdb's copy holds only in-frame clones and misses some; the assay was immunoSEQ multiplex PCR. The top ten hold around 30% of the sample, which has 8,000 to 10,000 clones, 70% seen once. Sequencing was performed on CD4+ or CD8+ T cells sorted from blood, taken in a trial of the OX40 agonist ivuxolimab. The receptor set was obtained from an adult with an advanced solid tumor such as melanoma, head and neck, liver or kidney cancer.

This clone was seen more than once but under ten times. The rearrangement uses TRBV7-9 and TRBJ2-3; D ambiguous. Trimming took 5 bases from V and 4 from J, leaving 7 bases between them. The V gene's germline CDR1 is SEHNR and CDR2 FQNEAQ (reference sequence). This CDR3 is 12 amino acids long. CDR3 sequence (DNA): TGTGCCAGCAGCCGTTTGGCAGATACGCAGTATTTT. Amino acid sequence: CASSRLADTQYF.

As for this clone: The junction and the germline gene differ at one end; a read error may be behind it. The chain carries TRBV28 and TRBJ2-2; D tentatively fits TRBD1 or TRBD2 (5 bases each). This CDR3 spans 11 amino acids. The germline V gene has CDR1 MDHEN and CDR2 SYDVKM. Written as DNA, the CDR3 is TGTGCCAGCAGTTTTAGTGGGGGGCTGTTTTTT. Its translation is CASSFSGGLFF.

The chain uses TRBV11-3 and TRBJ2-1, with 10 bases identical to TRBD2. Germline V lookup: CDR1 SGHNT, CDR2 YENEEA. There are 14 residues in the CDR3. J lost 9 bases, V lost 5 bases, and 7 bases had no gene match. The DNA for the CDR3 is TGTGCCAGCAGCATAGCGGGAGGAACGAGTGAGCAGTTCTTC. Its translation: CASSIAGGTSEQFF.

The CDR3 here is CASSPTGNTIYF. CDR3 in DNA: TGTGCCAGCAGCCCCACAGGAAACACCATATATTTT. J is TRBJ1-3 and V is TRBV7-3; D unresolved. V shed 5 bases and J shed 4 bases, with 6 bases lying between them. The V gene's germline CDR1 is SGHTA and CDR2 FQGTGA. This CDR3 has 12 amino acids.

The genes are TRBV9 and TRBJ1-3; no reliable D call. Germline CDR1 is SGDLS and CDR2 is YYNGEE. V was clipped by 4 bases and J by 1 base, with 9 bases between them. The CDR3 runs 14 residues. The CDR3 protein is CASSNPGSGNTIYF. The DNA for the CDR3 is TGTGCCAGCAGCAACCCGGGTTCTGGAAACACCATATATTTT.

Of note for this clone: A much larger clone is a single base away; this may be a read error. This chain joins TRBV6-5 and TRBJ1-1; D not resolved. In germline, CDR1 is MNHEY, CDR2 SVGAGI. The CDR3 totals 12 residues. CDR3 sequence reads: CASSEGYTEAFF. CDR3 nucleotide sequence: TGCGCCAGCAGTGAGGGTTACACTGAAGCTTTCTTT.

The chain has TRBV20-1 and TRBJ2-2; D uncertain. Germline CDR1 reads DFQATT; CDR2 reads SNEGSKA (reference sequence). The CDR3 covers 11 residues. The V end lost 5 bases, the J end lost 7 bases, and 8 bases lay between the germline ends. CDR3 sequence: CSAPLFGELFF. The DNA of the CDR3 is TGCAGTGCTCCACTCTTCGGGGAGCTGTTTTTT.

This clone was found a few times. The V and J genes are TRBV27 and TRBJ2-7; 9 nucleotides align to TRBD1. With V trimmed by 5 bases and J by 2 bases, 7 bases remained unmatched. The CDR3 loop spans 15 amino acids. Per the germline V gene, CDR1 is MNHEY and CDR2 is SMNVEV (reference sequence). This CDR3 is CASSAGQGFPYEQYF. The CDR3 DNA sequence: TGTGCCAGCAGTGCCGGACAGGGGTTTCCCTACGAGCAGTACTTC.

The gene calls are TRBV6-5 and TRBJ2-1, with 7 bases aligning to TRBD1. The germline gives CDR1 MNHEY, CDR2 SVGAGI. The length of the CDR3 is 14 residues. Losses at the gene ends were 6 bases for V and 7 bases for J; bases not matched to a gene: 9. CDR3 protein: CASSLGGGWNEQFF. CDR3 sequence (DNA): TGTGCCAGCAGCCTAGGGGGCGGTTGGAATGAGCAGTTCTTC.

The chain joins TRBV5-1 to TRBJ2-2; 13 bases agree with TRBD2. Looked up from germline, CDR1 is SGHRS and CDR2 is YFSETQ. The CDR3 has 15 residues. V trimming: 6 bases; J trimming: 7 bases; junction bases outside the gene matches: 6. CDR3 in amino acids: CASKLAGGPVGELFF. The CDR3 DNA sequence: TGCGCCAGCAAACTAGCGGGGGGGCCGGTCGGGGAGCTGTTTTTT.

This chain uses TRBV10-3 with TRBJ2-7; D remains unclear. Germline values: CDR1 ENHRY, CDR2 SYGVKD. The CDR3 is 11 amino acids. Trimming took off 2 bases at V and 2 bases at J, with 1 base between the two ends. The CDR3 protein is CAISETYEQYF. The CDR3 nucleotides read TGTGCCATCAGTGAGACCTACGAGCAGTACTTC.

V and J are TRBV28 and TRBJ2-2, with D possibly TRBD2 on 6 matching bases. CDR1 is MDHEN and CDR2 is SYDVKM in the germline V gene. The V gene lost 3 bases and the J gene lost 8 bases, with 13 bases spanning the gap. This CDR3 is built from 14 residues. CDR3 nucleotides: TGTGCCAGCAGTTTCACCGGGAGCATGGGGGAGCTGTTTTTT. It translates to CASSFTGSMGELFF.

This chain links TRBV9 with TRBJ2-3; 10 nucleotides align to TRBD2. Germline CDR1 reads SGDLS; CDR2 reads YYNGEE. V shed 2 bases, J shed 2 bases, and the junction held 5 bases outside the gene matches. The CDR3 spans 16 residues. CDR3 in DNA: TGTGCCAGCAGCGTCGCGACTAGCGGGCTCACAGATACGCAGTATTTT. Its translation is CASSVATSGLTDTQYF.

This chain uses TRBV2 with TRBJ1-5; D is undetermined. Trimming cost V 4 bases and J 10 bases, with 17 bases left between them. From germline, CDR1 is SNHLY and CDR2 FYNNEI. This CDR3 is built from 14 residues. CDR3 amino acids: CASSGGGGEGPQHF. As DNA, the CDR3 is TGTGCCAGCAGTGGAGGTGGCGGGGAAGGTCCCCAGCATTTT.

The genes are TRBV11-2 and TRBJ1-1; D remains ambiguous. From germline, CDR1 is SGHAT and CDR2 FQNNGV. V dropped 1 base and J dropped 6 bases, with 3 bases sitting between them. The CDR3 is 11 residues long. As DNA, the CDR3 is TGTGCCAGCAGCTTAGGGGCTGAAGCTTTCTTT. Translation gives CASSLGAEAFF.

This sequence joins TRBV2 and TRBJ2-7; D might be TRBD1 or TRBD2, each matching 5 bases. Between the trimmed V and J ends, which lost 3 bases and 0 bases, there was a span of 15 bases. The germline CDR1 and CDR2 sequences are SNHLY and FYNNEI. This CDR3 contains 16 residues. The chain's CDR3 is CASSESGTSSSYEQYF. CDR3 nucleotide sequence: TGTGCCAGCAGTGAGTCCGGGACGTCAAGCTCCTACGAGCAGTACTTC.

CDR3 region: CASSPLRASSTDTQYF. The DNA for the CDR3 is TGTGCCAGCAGCCCGCTCCGGGCATCTAGCACAGATACGCAGTATTTT. This chain connects TRBV7-8 to TRBJ2-3; D is unclear. The ends were cut back, 5 bases at V and 0 bases at J, with 15 bases in the middle. The germline V gene encodes CDR1 SGHVS and CDR2 FQNEAQ. This CDR3 contains 16 residues.

This clone was detected once. The chain couples TRBV2 to TRBJ2-2; tentatively, D is TRBD2 (5 bases). The germline V gene encodes CDR1 SNHLY and CDR2 FYNNEI. Trimming took off 4 bases at V and 5 bases at J, with 11 bases between the two ends. The CDR3 is made up of 14 amino acids. CDR3 bases: TGTGCCAGCAGTGTTGTGGAGGAGACCGGGGAGCTGTTTTTT. Translation: CASSVVEETGELFF.

The J gene is TRBJ2-7, the V gene TRBV5-1, with D uncertain. Germline assignment: CDR1 SGHRS and CDR2 YFSETQ. V gave up 0 bases and J gave up 7 bases, with 8 bases separating them. The CDR3 extends over 12 amino acids. The CDR3 is CASSLAGTEQYF. Here the CDR3 DNA reads TGCGCCAGCAGCTTGGCCGGAACGGAGCAGTACTTC.

This chain uses TRBV2 with TRBJ2-2; 8 bases are shared with TRBD2. Germline CDR1 reads SNHLY; CDR2 reads FYNNEI. This CDR3 is 15 amino acids long. V shed 1 base, J shed 4 bases, and the junction held 2 bases outside the gene matches. CDR3 DNA sequence: TGTGCCAGCAGTGAAGGCGGGAGGATCACCGGGGAGCTGTTTTTT. Residues: CASSEGGRITGELFF.

The V and J genes are TRBV19 and TRBJ1-2; weak D call: TRBD1 (6 bases). V shed 6 bases and J shed 6 bases, with 8 bases lying between them. Germline CDR1 LNHDA, CDR2 SQIVND (reference sequence). This CDR3 is built from 11 residues. The CDR3 DNA reads as TGTGCCAGTAGGAAGGGGGATGGCTACACCTTC. This encodes CASRKGDGYTF.

The V gene is TRBV15, the J gene TRBJ1-2; a weak D match, TRBD1 (5 bases). This CDR3 region has 15 residues. Looked up from germline, CDR1 is LNHNV and CDR2 is YYDKDF (reference sequence). V lost 1 base, J lost 4 bases, and 13 bases lay in between. CDR3 sequence reads: CATSRGRGTVYGYTF. For the CDR3, the DNA is TGTGCCACCAGCAGAGGTCGGGGGACGGTCTATGGCTACACCTTC.